Listed below are T cell receptor beta chains from one sample, sequenced in a study of blood T cell repertoires in COVID-19. Assay: immunoSEQ multiplex PCR; the TCRdb copy retains only in-frame clones and omits some. This sample has about 44,000 clones, with roughly 84% found just once. The sequencing input was peripheral blood. All receptors derive from a woman between 65 and 79 years old with acute or convalescent COVID-19. The CDR3 runs from the conserved cysteine through the conserved F or W. Fields, in order: D gene, J gene, V gene, clone size, CDR3 DNA, CDR3 protein. The D gene is left open where the match is weak. Some rows mark clone size as missing; the rest say once, few, many or name a class of expanded clone.

>NA|TRBJ2-7|TRBV28|NA
TGTGCCAGCAGTCGCTCGGGACTGAGCTACGAGCAGTACTTC
CASSRSGLSYEQYF
>NA|TRBJ2-5|TRBV6-5|once
TGTGCCAGCAGTCGCAGGGGGGAAAGACAAGAGACCCAGTACTTC
CASSRRGERQETQYF
>TRBD2|TRBJ2-7|TRBV5-1|once
TGCGCCAGCAGCTTGTCCCCGGGACGAGGACTAGCGGGAGGGGTGCGGTCCTACGAGCAGTACTTC
CASSLSPGRGLAGGVRSYEQYF
>NA|TRBJ2-1|TRBV27|few
TGTGCCAGCAGGGCCCAAACAGACCCTGAGCAGTTCTTC
CASRAQTDPEQFF
>NA|TRBJ2-7|TRBV4-2|NA
TGTGCCAGCAGCCAAGATTCGACTGACCCTAGGAAGTACTTC
CASSQDSTDPRKYF
>NA|TRBJ2-1|TRBV12-3/TRBV12-4|NA
TGTGCCAGCAGTTTTATTTGGGACTCTGAGCAGTTCTTC
CASSFIWDSEQFF
>NA|TRBJ2-5|TRBV14|NA
TGTGCCAGCAGCCCCTTCAGGGGGGCGCCGCAAGAGACCCAGTACTTC
CASSPFRGAPQETQYF
>NA|TRBJ2-1|TRBV5-8|few
TGTGCCAGCAGCTTTATCCAGAACTCCTACAATGAGCAGTTCTTC
CASSFIQNSYNEQFF
>NA|TRBJ1-1|TRBV4-2|NA
TGTGCCAGCAGCCAAGTCACCCCCAGGGCTAACGCTGAAGCTTTCTTT
CASSQVTPRANAEAFF
>TRBD1|TRBJ1-3|TRBV10-3|NA
TGTGCCATGGGACAGGGGGCAAGGTCCACCATATATTTT
CAMGQGARSTIYF
>NA|TRBJ2-7|TRBV28|NA
TGTGCCACCTGCTTAAACAGGGACGAGCAGTACTTC
CATCLNRDEQYF
>TRBD2|TRBJ2-3|TRBV5-4|NA
TGTGCCAGCAGCTTGGGAGCGGGACTAGCGGGAGGCGGCCCCACAGATACGCAGTATTTT
CASSLGAGLAGGGPTDTQYF
>NA|TRBJ2-7|TRBV6-5|NA
TGTGCCAGCAGCCACGGGGCCTACGAGCAGTACTTC
CASSHGAYEQYF
>TRBD2|TRBJ2-1|TRBV14|NA
TGTGCCAGCAGCCAAGATAGGGGACTAGCGGGAGGCCAACACAATGAGCAGTTCTTC
CASSQDRGLAGGQHNEQFF
>TRBD2|TRBJ2-1|TRBV6-5|NA
TGTGCCAGCAGTTCTAGCGGGAGCTCCTACAATGAGCAGTTCTTC
CASSSSGSSYNEQFF
>NA|TRBJ1-2|TRBV29-1|once
TGCAGCGTTTCGGATGGCTACACCTTC
CSVSDGYTF
>NA|TRBJ1-2|TRBV27|NA
TGTGCCAGCAGTTTTGAACCCTCCCCCGTAACTAGGGGCTACACCTTC
CASSFEPSPVTRGYTF
>TRBD1|TRBJ2-2|TRBV7-3|NA
TGTGCCAGCAGTTGGACAGGGCGTGTCGGGGAGCTGTTTTTT
CASSWTGRVGELFF
>TRBD2|TRBJ2-3|TRBV3-1/TRBV3-2|NA
TGTGCCAGCAGCCGTCGAACTAGCGGGAGTTCCTATTTT
CASSRRTSGSSYF
>TRBD2|TRBJ2-1|TRBV6-6|NA
TGTGCCAGCAGTTACCCCCCCGCGGGAGTCGAAAATGAGCAGTTCTTC
CASSYPPAGVENEQFF
>NA|TRBJ2-5|TRBV19|NA
TGTGCCAGTAGTATTCGGGGGGCTCCCCAAGAGACCCAGTACTTC
CASSIRGAPQETQYF
>TRBD1|TRBJ2-7|TRBV4-1|NA
TGCGCCAGCAGCCAAGAGGGACAGGGGGAAGAGCAGTACTTC
CASSQEGQGEEQYF
>TRBD1|TRBJ2-2|TRBV27|NA
TGTGCCAGCAGAACCATCACCGGGACAGGGGACACCGGGGAGCTGTTTTTT
CASRTITGTGDTGELFF
>TRBD1|TRBJ2-7|TRBV7-2|NA
TGTGCCAGCAGCTTAGCTCTGGGACAGGGTACCTACGAGCAGTACTTC
CASSLALGQGTYEQYF
>NA|TRBJ2-1|TRBV9|NA
TGTGCCAGCAGCGTAAACGGGAAGCCGGTCGATGAGCAGTTCTTC
CASSVNGKPVDEQFF
>TRBD1|TRBJ1-1|TRBV10-3|NA
TGTGCCATCAGTGGACAGGGGGCCAACACTGAAGCTTTCTTT
CAISGQGANTEAFF
>NA|TRBJ2-5|TRBV4-1|once
TGCGCCAGCAGCCAATCGCTAGCGAGAGAGACCCAGTACTTC
CASSQSLARETQYF
>TRBD2|TRBJ2-7|TRBV7-3|few
TGTGCCAGCAGCCTGACTAGCTCCGCCGAGCAGTACTTC
CASSLTSSAEQYF
>NA|TRBJ2-1|TRBV27|NA
TGTGCCAGCAGTTCAAGCCCGCATGAGCAGTTCTTC
CASSSSPHEQFF
>TRBD1|TRBJ1-1|TRBV18|NA
TGTGCCAGCTCACCATACGGGACAGGGCGTACTGAAGCTTTCTTT
CASSPYGTGRTEAFF
>NA|TRBJ2-1|TRBV7-2|NA
TGTGCCAGCAGCTTTATTGAGCGGGCCCGGAGGAATGAGCAGTTCTTC
CASSFIERARRNEQFF
>NA|TRBJ1-2|TRBV29-1|NA
TGCAGCGTTCGGACAGTTGGGTTTGGCTACACCTTC
CSVRTVGFGYTF
>NA|TRBJ2-3|TRBV7-8|NA
TGTGCCAGCAGCTACACGCGGAGCACAGATACGCAGTATTTT
CASSYTRSTDTQYF
>TRBD1|TRBJ2-2|TRBV19|NA
TGTGCCAGTAGGCCTGAACCCCGGACAGGGTCCGGGGAGCTGTTTTTT
CASRPEPRTGSGELFF
>TRBD2|TRBJ2-7|TRBV27|once
TGTGCCACCCTACCGGGACTAGCGGGAGTATACGAGCAGTACTTC
CATLPGLAGVYEQYF
>TRBD2|TRBJ2-1|TRBV28|NA
TGTGCCAGCAGGGGACTAGCGGGAGCGCATGAGCAGTTCTTC
CASRGLAGAHEQFF
>TRBD1|TRBJ1-2|TRBV6-5|NA
TGTGCCAGCAGTTCTGACAGGGCCCTCTATGGCTACACCTTC
CASSSDRALYGYTF
>TRBD2|TRBJ2-2|TRBV29-1|NA
TGCCGCGCGGGAGGGGCGGGAACCACCGGGGAGCTGTTTTTT
CRAGGAGTTGELFF
>TRBD2|TRBJ2-1|TRBV6-1|NA
TGTGCCAGCAGTGAACTGGGACTAGCGGGAGTAGTTGAGCAGTTCTTC
CASSELGLAGVVEQFF
>TRBD1|TRBJ1-6|TRBV5-4|NA
TGTGCCAGCAGCCTAGACGGACAGGTGGCTTATGATTCACCCCTCCACTTT
CASSLDGQVAYDSPLHF
>NA|TRBJ1-2|TRBV7-9|NA
TGTGCCAGCAGCTTAGAAGCGGGCTACACCTTC
CASSLEAGYTF
>NA|TRBJ1-2|TRBV28|NA
TGTGCCAGCAGTTCCCCGGGGGAGGGGGTCGGCTACACCTTC
CASSSPGEGVGYTF
>NA|TRBJ1-2|TRBV18|NA
TGTGCCAGCTCACCCTCGGTCGGGGTTGGCTACACCTTC
CASSPSVGVGYTF